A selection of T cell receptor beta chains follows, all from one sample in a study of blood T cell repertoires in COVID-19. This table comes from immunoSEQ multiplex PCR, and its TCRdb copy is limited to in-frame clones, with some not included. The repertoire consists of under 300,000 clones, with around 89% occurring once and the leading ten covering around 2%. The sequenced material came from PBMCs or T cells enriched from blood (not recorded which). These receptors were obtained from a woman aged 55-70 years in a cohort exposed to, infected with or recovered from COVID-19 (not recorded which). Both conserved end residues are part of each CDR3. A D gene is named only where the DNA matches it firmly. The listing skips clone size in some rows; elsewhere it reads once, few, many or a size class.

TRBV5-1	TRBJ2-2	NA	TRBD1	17	CASSTAAGTGSTGELFF	TGCGCCAGCAGCACGGCCGCCGGGACAGGGTCCACCGGGGAGCTGTTTTTT
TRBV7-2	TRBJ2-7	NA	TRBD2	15	CASSPVAGESYEQYF	TGTGCCAGCAGCCCCGTAGCGGGAGAATCCTACGAGCAGTACTTC
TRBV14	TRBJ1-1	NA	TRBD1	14	CASSQTGGGTEAFF	TGTGCCAGCAGCCAAACAGGGGGTGGTACTGAAGCTTTCTTT
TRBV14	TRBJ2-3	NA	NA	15	CASSQVDGSPDTQYF	TGTGCCAGCAGCCAAGTTGACGGGAGTCCAGATACGCAGTATTTT
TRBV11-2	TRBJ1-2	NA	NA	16	CASSSYSAGVVYGYTF	TGTGCCAGCAGCTCCTACTCGGCAGGGGTTGTTTATGGCTACACCTTC
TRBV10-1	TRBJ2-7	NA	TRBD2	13	CASSESGGYEQYF	TGCGCCAGCAGTGAGTCGGGAGGGTACGAGCAGTACTTC
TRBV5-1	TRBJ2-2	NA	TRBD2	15	CASSFLAANTGELFF	TGCGCCAGCAGCTTTCTAGCGGCCAACACCGGGGAGCTGTTTTTT
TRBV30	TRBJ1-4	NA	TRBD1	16	CAWSVGKGTANEKLFF	TGTGCCTGGAGTGTGGGTAAGGGGACAGCAAATGAAAAACTGTTTTTT
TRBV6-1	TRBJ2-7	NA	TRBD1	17	CASSEALRGTGYHEQYF	TGTGCCAGCAGTGAAGCGCTTCGGGGGACAGGGTACCACGAGCAGTACTTC
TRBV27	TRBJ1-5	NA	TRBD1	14	CASSFTGQDQPQHF	TGTGCCAGCAGTTTCACCGGACAGGATCAGCCCCAGCATTTT
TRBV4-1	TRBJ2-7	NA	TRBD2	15	CASSQLAGGPYEQYF	TGCGCCAGCAGCCAACTAGCGGGAGGGCCCTACGAGCAGTACTTC
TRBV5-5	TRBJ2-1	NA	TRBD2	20	CASSPLGTRRPPGSYNEQFF	TGTGCCAGCAGCCCGCTCGGGACTAGAAGGCCCCCGGGTTCCTACAATGAGCAGTTCTTC
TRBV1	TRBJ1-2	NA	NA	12	CTSRQGNYGYTF	TGCACCAGCAGACAGGGGAACTATGGCTACACCTTC
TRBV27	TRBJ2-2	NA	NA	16	CASSLGAALNTGELFF	TGTGCCAGCAGTTTAGGGGCAGCCCTGAACACCGGGGAGCTGTTTTTT
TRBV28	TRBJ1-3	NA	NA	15	CASSLGRGSGNTIYF	TGTGCCAGCAGCCTGGGGCGGGGCTCTGGAAACACCATATATTTT
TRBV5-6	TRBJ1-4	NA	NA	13	CASSLGSRGWVFF	TGTGCCAGCAGCCTCGGAAGTAGGGGGTGGGTGTTTTTT
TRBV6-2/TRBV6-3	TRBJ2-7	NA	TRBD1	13	CASSRQGSYEQYF	TGTGCCAGCAGTCGACAGGGGTCCTACGAGCAGTACTTC
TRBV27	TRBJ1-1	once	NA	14	CASSLSPGRTEAFF	TGTGCCAGCAGTTTATCGCCAGGGCGTACTGAAGCTTTCTTT
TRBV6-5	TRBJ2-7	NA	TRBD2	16	CASSYKGGRADYEQYF	TGTGCCAGCAGTTATAAAGGCGGGAGGGCAGACTACGAGCAGTACTTC
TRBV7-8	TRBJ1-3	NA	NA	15	CASSLSEFSGNTIYF	TGTGCCAGCAGCTTAAGTGAGTTCTCTGGAAACACCATATATTTT
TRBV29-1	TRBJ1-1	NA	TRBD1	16	CSACGGQGTRNTEAFF	TGCAGCGCCTGTGGGGGACAGGGGACGAGGAACACTGAAGCTTTCTTT
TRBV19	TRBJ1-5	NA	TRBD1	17	CASSIRDRAEHNQPQHF	TGTGCCAGTAGTATCCGGGACAGGGCAGAACACAATCAGCCCCAGCATTTT
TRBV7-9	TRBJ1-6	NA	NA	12	CASSLQLPPLHF	TGTGCCAGCAGCTTACAACTTCCTCCCCTCCACTTT
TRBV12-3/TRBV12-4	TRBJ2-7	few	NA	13	CASRNPGGYEQYF	TGTGCCAGCCGTAACCCCGGGGGCTACGAGCAGTACTTC
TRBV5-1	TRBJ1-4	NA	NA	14	CASSLRGTNEKLFF	TGCGCCAGCAGCTTGAGAGGAACTAATGAAAAACTGTTTTTT
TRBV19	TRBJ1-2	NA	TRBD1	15	CASSPTGPANYGYTF	TGTGCCAGTAGTCCGACAGGGCCGGCTAACTATGGCTACACCTTC
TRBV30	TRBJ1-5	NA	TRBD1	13	CAGTGGSNQPQHF	TGTGCCGGAACAGGGGGTAGCAATCAGCCCCAGCATTTT
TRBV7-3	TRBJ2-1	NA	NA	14	CASSLSPLGGVPFF	TGTGCCAGCAGCTTATCCCCCCTCGGCGGGGTACCGTTCTTC
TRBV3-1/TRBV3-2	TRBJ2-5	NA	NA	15	CASSQVGGPQETQYF	TGTGCCAGCAGCCAAGTGGGGGGTCCCCAAGAGACCCAGTACTTC
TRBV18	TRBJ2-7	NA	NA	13	CASSRPSSYEQYF	TGTGCCAGCTCACGGCCTAGCTCCTACGAGCAGTACTTC
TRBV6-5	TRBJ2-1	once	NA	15	CASSYQVNSYNEQFF	TGTGCCAGCAGTTACCAGGTGAACTCCTACAATGAGCAGTTCTTC
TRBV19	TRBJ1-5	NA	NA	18	CASSIDPVGSYSNQPQHF	TGTGCCAGTAGTATAGATCCGGTTGGGAGTTATAGCAATCAGCCCCAGCATTTT
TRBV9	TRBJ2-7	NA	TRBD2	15	CASSVGASGRNEQYF	TGTGCCAGCAGCGTAGGGGCTAGCGGGAGGAACGAGCAGTACTTC
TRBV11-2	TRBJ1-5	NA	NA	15	CASSLAGGGNQPQHF	TGTGCCAGCAGCTTAGCCGGCGGGGGAAATCAGCCCCAGCATTTT
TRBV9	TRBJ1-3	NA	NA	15	CASSVVPSSGNTIYF	TGTGCCAGCAGCGTCGTCCCCAGCTCTGGAAACACCATATATTTT
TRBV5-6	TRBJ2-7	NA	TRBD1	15	CASRGWDREEGEQYF	TGTGCCAGCAGAGGTTGGGACAGGGAAGAAGGCGAGCAGTACTTC
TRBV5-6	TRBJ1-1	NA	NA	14	CASSLVGANTEAFF	TGTGCCAGCAGCTTGGTAGGGGCGAACACTGAAGCTTTCTTT
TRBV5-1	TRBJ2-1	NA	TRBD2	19	CASSPNGLAGISSYNEQFF	TGCGCCAGCAGCCCTAACGGACTAGCGGGGATCAGCTCCTACAATGAGCAGTTCTTC
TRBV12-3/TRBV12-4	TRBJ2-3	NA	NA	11	CASSLRDTQYF	TGTGCCAGCAGTTTGAGGGATACGCAGTATTTT
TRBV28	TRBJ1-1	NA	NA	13	CASTRGGRTEAFF	TGTGCCAGCACCCGGGGGGGAAGGACTGAAGCTTTCTTT